The clone carrying this T cell receptor beta chain came up many times. Its antigen is unidentified. TCR beta CDR3 region amplification was performed from RNA transcripts. A set of HTBI primers served as the primers for a first-round RT-PCR of the TCR CDR3. TCRdb itself ran the multiplex PCR reads through MiXCR, one entry per CDR3 protein. The sample holds under 350,000 distinct CDR3 sequences; roughly a fifth are singletons and the top ten take 50% to 65%. The data are from a study of T cells in Graves' hyperthyroidism and ophthalmopathy. Regarding the study as a whole: Blood also carried most thyroid clonotypes expanded above 0.001.

CDR1 is GTSNPN and CDR2 is SVGIG in the germline V gene (reference sequence). The CDR3 loop spans 14 amino acids. Trimming took 1 base from V and 3 from J; bases not matched to a gene: 4. Clinical symptoms, serum thyroxine, TRAb, thyroid ultrasound and orbital computed tomography informed diagnoses. The chain has TRBV30 and TRBJ2-7, with TRBD2 identical over 9 bases. This receptor was identified in a woman between 45 and 60 years old with Graves' hyperthyroidism. The sequenced sample was blood. CDR3 DNA sequence: TGTGCCTGGAGTGGTGCGGGAGGGTACTACGAGCAGTACTTC. Amino acid sequence: CAWSGAGGYYEQYF.